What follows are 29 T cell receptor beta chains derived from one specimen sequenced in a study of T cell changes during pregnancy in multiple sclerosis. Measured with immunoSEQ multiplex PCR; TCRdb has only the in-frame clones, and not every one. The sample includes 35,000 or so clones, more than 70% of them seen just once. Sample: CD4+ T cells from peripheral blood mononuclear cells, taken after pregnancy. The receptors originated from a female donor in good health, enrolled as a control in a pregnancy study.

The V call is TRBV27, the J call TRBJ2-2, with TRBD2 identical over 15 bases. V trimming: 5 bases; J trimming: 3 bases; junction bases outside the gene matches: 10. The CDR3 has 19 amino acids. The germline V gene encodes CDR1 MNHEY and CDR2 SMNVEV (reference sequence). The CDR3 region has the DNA TGTGCCAGCAGTACACGGACTAGCGGGAGGGTCTCTGACACCGGGGAGCTGTTTTTT. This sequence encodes CASSTRTSGRVSDTGELFF.

CDR3 loop: CASSMVPRGTSGRTQYF. Here the CDR3 DNA reads TGTGCCAGTAGTATGGTTCCTAGGGGGACTAGCGGTAGGACCCAGTACTTC. V and J are TRBV19 and TRBJ2-5, with 11 positions matching TRBD2. Per the germline V gene, CDR1 is LNHDA and CDR2 is SQIVND (reference sequence). J lost 7 bases, V lost 3 bases, and 13 bases had no gene match. The CDR3 is made up of 17 amino acids.

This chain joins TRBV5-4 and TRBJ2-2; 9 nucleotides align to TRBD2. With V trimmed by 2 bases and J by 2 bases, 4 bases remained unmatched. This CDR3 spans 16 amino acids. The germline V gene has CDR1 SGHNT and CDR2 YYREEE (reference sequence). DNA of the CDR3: TGTGCCAGCAGCTTAGAGACTAGCGGAAACACCGGGGAGCTGTTTTTT. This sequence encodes CASSLETSGNTGELFF.

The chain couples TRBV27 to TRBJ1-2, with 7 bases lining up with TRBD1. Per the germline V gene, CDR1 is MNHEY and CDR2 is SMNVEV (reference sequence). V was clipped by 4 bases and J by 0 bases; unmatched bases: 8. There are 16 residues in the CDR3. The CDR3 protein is CASSSTGTAPNYGYTF. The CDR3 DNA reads TGTGCCAGCAGTTCGACAGGGACAGCCCCTAACTATGGCTACACCTTC.

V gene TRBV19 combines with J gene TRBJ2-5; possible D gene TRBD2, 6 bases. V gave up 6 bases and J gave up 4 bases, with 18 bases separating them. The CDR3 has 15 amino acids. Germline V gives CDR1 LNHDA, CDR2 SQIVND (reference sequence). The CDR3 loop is CASRRIGGTGETQYF. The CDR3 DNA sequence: TGTGCCAGTAGGCGAATAGGAGGGACCGGAGAGACCCAGTACTTC.

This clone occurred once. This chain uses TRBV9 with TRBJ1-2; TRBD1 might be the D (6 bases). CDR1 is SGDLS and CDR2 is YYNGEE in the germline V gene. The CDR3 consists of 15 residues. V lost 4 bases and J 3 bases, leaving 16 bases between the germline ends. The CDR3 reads CASSLLMGADYGYTF. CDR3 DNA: TGTGCCAGCAGCCTGCTTATGGGGGCAGACTATGGCTACACCTTC.

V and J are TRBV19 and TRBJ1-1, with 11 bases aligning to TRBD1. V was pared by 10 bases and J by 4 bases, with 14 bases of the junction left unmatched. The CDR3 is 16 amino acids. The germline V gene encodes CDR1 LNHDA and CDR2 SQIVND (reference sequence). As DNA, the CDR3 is TGTGCCACTATTTATAGGACAGGGGGCAAAGGCACTGAAGCTTTCTTT. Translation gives CATIYRTGGKGTEAFF.

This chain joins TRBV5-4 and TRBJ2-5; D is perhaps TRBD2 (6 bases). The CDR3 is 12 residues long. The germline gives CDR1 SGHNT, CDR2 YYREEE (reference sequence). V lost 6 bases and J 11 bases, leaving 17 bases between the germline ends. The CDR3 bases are TGTGCCAGCAATCAGGCAGGCGGGGAGCAGTACTTC. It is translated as CASNQAGGEQYF.

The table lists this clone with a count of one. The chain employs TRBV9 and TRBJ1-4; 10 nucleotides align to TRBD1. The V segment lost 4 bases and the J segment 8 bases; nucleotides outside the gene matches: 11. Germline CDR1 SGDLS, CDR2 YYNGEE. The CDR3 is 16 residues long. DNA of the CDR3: TGTGCCAGCAGCCAAGGGGGGGGACAGGGGTGGGAAAAACTGTTTTTT. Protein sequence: CASSQGGGQGWEKLFF. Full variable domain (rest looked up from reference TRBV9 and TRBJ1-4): DSGVTQTPKHLITATGQRVTLRCSPRSGDLSVYWYQQSLDQGLQFLIQYYNGEERAKGNILERFSAQQFPDLHSELNLSSLELGDSALYFCASSQGGGQGWEKLFFGSGTQLSVL.

CDR3 protein: CASSPAGTGVAYEQYF. In nucleotides, the CDR3 is TGTGCCAGCAGCCCAGCCGGGACAGGGGTAGCCTACGAGCAGTACTTC. The V call is TRBV7-6, the J call TRBJ2-7; 10 bases match TRBD1. The CDR3 contains 16 residues. J gave up 2 bases and V 5 bases, and 9 bases lay outside the gene matches. Germline V CDR1 and CDR2: SGHVS, FNYEAQ.

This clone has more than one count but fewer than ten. CDR3: CASSVAAQVFDGYTF. DNA of the CDR3: TGTGCCAGCAGCGTAGCCGCCCAGGTTTTCGATGGCTACACCTTC. The chain couples TRBV9 to TRBJ1-2; D unclear. The CDR3 length is 15 residues. Germline V gene lookup returns CDR1 SGDLS and CDR2 YYNGEE. Trimming pared 0 bases from V and 6 bases from J, leaving 15 bases between.

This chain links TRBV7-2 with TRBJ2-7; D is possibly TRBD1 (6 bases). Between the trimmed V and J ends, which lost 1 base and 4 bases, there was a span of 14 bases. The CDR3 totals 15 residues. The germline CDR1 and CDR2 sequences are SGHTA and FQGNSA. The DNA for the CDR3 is TGTGCCAGCAGCTTAGTGACAGGCCAAGGGTACGAGCAGTACTTC. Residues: CASSLVTGQGYEQYF.

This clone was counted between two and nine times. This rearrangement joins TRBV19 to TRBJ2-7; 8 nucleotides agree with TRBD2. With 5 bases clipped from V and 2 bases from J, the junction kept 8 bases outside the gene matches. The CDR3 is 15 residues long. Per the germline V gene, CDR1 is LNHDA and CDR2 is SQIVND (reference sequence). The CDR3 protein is CASSPRSGGTYEQYF. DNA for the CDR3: TGTGCCAGTAGTCCGCGGAGCGGGGGAACCTACGAGCAGTACTTC.

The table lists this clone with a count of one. CDR3 in DNA: TGCGCCAGCAGCCAAGATACAGGGCGCAATTCACCCCTCCACTTT. It yields the protein CASSQDTGRNSPLHF. This rearrangement joins TRBV4-1 to TRBJ1-6; the D gene is possibly TRBD1 (6 bases). Per germline, CDR1 MGHRA and CDR2 YSYEKL. V was shortened by 0 bases and J by 7 bases, with 10 bases between the two germline ends. The CDR3 is made up of 15 amino acids.

The CDR3 here is CAISDSIMNTEAFF. In nucleotides, the CDR3 is TGTGCCATCAGTGACAGTATAATGAACACTGAAGCTTTCTTT. This chain uses TRBV10-3 with TRBJ1-1; D ambiguous. Deletions cut 3 bases from V and 0 bases from J, with 8 bases between. The CDR3 is 14 residues long. Germline values: CDR1 ENHRY, CDR2 SYGVKD.

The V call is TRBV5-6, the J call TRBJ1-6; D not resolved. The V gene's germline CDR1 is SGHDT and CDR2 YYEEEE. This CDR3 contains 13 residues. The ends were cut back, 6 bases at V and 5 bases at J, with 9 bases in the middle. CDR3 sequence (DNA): TGTGCCAGCACAGGTCAGGATAATTCACCCCTCCACTTT. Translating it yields CASTGQDNSPLHF.

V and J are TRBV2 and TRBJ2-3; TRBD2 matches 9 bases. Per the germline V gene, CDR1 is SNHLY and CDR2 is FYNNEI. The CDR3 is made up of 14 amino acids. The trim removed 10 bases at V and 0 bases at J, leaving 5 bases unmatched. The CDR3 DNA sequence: TGTGCCACCTTAGCGGGAGCTAGCACAGATACGCAGTATTTT. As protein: CATLAGASTDTQYF.

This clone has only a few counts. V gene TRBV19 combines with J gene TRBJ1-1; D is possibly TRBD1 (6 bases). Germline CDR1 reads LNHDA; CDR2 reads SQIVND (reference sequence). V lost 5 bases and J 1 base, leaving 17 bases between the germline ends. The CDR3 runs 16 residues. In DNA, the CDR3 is TGTGCCAGTAGTGCCTACGGGACAAAACCGAACACTGAAGCTTTCTTT. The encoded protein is CASSAYGTKPNTEAFF.

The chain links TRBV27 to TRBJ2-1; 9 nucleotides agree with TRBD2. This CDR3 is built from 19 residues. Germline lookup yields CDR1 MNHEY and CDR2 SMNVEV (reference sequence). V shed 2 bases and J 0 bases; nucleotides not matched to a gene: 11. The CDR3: CASSLMRRGGPSSYNEQFF. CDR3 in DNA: TGTGCCAGCAGTTTAATGCGGCGGGGGGGCCCGAGCTCCTACAATGAGCAGTTCTTC.

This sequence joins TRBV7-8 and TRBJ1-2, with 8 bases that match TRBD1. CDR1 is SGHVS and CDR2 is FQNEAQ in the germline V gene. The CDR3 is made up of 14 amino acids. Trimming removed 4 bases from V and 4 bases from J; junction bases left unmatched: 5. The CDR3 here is CASSSVDRGYGYTF. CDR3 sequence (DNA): TGTGCCAGCAGCTCAGTAGACAGGGGCTATGGCTACACCTTC. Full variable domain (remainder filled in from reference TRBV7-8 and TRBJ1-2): GAGVSQSPRYKVAKRGQDVALRCDPISGHVSLFWYQQALGQGPEFLTYFQNEAQLDKSGLPSDRFFAERPEGSVSTLKIQRTQQEDSAVYLCASSSVDRGYGYTFGSGTRLTVV.

The CDR3 DNA sequence: TGTGCCAGCAGCTTAGCCCCTCCCGGGACAGGGTTTCAGCCCCAGCATTTT. It encodes CASSLAPPGTGFQPQHF. The V gene is TRBV7-8, the J gene TRBJ1-5, with 9 bases lining up with TRBD1. The CDR3 contains 17 residues. V was pared by 0 bases and J by 6 bases, with 9 bases of the junction left unmatched. Per the germline V gene, CDR1 is SGHVS and CDR2 is FQNEAQ.

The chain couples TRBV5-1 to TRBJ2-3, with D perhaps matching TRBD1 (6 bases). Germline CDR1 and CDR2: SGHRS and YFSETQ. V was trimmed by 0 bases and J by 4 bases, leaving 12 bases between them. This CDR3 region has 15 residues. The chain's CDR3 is CASSLDLDRSDTQYF. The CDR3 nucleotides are TGCGCCAGCAGCTTGGATTTGGACAGATCAGATACGCAGTATTTT.

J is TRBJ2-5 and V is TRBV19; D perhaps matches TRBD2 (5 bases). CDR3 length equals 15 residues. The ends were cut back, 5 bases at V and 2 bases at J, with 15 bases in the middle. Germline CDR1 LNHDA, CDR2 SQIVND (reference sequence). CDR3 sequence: CASSARTGKQETQYF. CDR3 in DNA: TGTGCCAGTAGTGCTCGAACGGGGAAACAAGAGACCCAGTACTTC.

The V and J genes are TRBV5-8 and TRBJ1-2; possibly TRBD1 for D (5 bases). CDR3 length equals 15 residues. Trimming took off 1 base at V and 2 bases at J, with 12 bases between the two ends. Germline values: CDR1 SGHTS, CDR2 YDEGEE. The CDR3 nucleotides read TGTGCCAGCAGCTTGATCGACAGACGGAACTATGGCTACACCTTC. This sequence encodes CASSLIDRRNYGYTF. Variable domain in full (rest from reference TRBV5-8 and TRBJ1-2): EAGVTQSPTHLIKTRGQQATLRCSPISGHTSVYWYQQALGLGLQFLLWYDEGEERNRGNFPPRFSGRQFPNYSSELNVNALELEDSALYLCASSLIDRRNYGYTFGSGTRLTVV.

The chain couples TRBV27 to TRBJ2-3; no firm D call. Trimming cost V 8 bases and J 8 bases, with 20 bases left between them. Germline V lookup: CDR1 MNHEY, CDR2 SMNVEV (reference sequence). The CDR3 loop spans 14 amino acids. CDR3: CASSTIMPESTQYF. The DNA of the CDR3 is TGTGCCAGCTCCACTATAATGCCCGAGAGTACGCAGTATTTT.

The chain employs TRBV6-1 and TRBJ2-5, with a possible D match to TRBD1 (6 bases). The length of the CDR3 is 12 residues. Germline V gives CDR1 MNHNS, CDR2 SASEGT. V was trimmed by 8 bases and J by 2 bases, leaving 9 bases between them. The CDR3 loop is CASRDIQETQYF. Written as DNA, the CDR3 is TGTGCCAGCCGGGACATACAAGAGACCCAGTACTTC.

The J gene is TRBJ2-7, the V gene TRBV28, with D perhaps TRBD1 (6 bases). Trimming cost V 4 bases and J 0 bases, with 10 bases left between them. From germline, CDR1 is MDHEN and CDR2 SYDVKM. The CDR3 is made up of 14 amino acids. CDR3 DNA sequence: TGTGCCAGCAGTTCCGGACAGCCCTCCTACGAGCAGTACTTC. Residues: CASSSGQPSYEQYF.

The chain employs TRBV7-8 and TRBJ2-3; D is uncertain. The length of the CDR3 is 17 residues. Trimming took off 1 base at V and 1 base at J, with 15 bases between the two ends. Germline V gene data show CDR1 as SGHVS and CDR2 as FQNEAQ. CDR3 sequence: CASSLDVRQVGTDTQYF. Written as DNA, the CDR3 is TGTGCCAGCAGCTTAGATGTACGGCAGGTGGGCACAGATACGCAGTATTTT. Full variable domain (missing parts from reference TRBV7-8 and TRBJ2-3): GAGVSQSPRYKVAKRGQDVALRCDPISGHVSLFWYQQALGQGPEFLTYFQNEAQLDKSGLPSDRFFAERPEGSVSTLKIQRTQQEDSAVYLCASSLDVRQVGTDTQYFGPGTRLTVL.

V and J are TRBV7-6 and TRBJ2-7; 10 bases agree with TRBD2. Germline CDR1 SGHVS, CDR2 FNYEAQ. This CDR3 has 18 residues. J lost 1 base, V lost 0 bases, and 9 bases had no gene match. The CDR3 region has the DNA TGTGCCAGCAGCTTAGCGGCTAGCGGGGGAGCGGATTCCTACGAGCAGTACTTC. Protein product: CASSLAASGGADSYEQYF.